This T cell receptor (beta chain) was sequenced in a study of CD8+ T cells in alopecia areata. The wider study: A 6-month off-drug phase came after tofacitinib, which had lasted 6 to 18 months.

RNA was extracted and reverse transcribed into cDNA as the sequencing template. Method: immunoSEQ multiplex PCR; TCRdb's copy keeps in-frame clones and lacks some. The data show around 290,000 clones, 58% seen once. Regarding this clone: Its antigen is undetermined.

Findings of the study overall: Expanded CD8+ clones among the top 100, as well as scalp clonality, were significantly decreased by tofacitinib.

V shed 3 bases and J shed 5 bases, with 16 bases lying between them. Germline loops: CDR1 MNHEY, CDR2 SVGAGI. The CDR3 runs to 15 residues. Documented treatment: oral pan-JAK inhibitor, 5-10 mg twice daily. The chain has TRBV6-5 and TRBJ2-5; D might be TRBD2 (6 bases). This TCR came from a human donor with alopecia areata. The sequenced sample was CD4+ T cells sorted from blood, obtained at week 24, from a patient treated with tofacitinib. The CDR3 bases are TGTGCCAGCAGTTATCGCGGGGCAGTAGAGGAGACCCAGTACTTC. Its translation is CASSYRGAVEETQYF.